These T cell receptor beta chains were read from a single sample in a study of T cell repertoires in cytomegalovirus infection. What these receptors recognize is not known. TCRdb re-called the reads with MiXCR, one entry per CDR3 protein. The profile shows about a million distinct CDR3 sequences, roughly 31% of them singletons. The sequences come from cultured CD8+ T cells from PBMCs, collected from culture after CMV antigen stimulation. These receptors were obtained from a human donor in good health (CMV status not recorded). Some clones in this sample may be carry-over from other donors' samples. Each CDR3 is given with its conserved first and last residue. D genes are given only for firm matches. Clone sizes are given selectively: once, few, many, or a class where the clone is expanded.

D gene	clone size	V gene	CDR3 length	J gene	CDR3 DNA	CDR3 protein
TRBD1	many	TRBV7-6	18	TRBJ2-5	TGTGCCAGCAGCCCGGGGACAGGGGGACTTTATTCCCAAGAGACCCAGTACTTC	CASSPGTGGLYSQETQYF
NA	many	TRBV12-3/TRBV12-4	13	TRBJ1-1	TGTGCCAGCAGTCCACAGGGGAACACTGAAGCTTTCTTT	CASSPQGNTEAFF
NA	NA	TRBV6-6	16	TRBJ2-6	TGTGCCAGCAGTGGTTTAATTGGCTCTGGGGCCAACGTCCTGACTTTC	CASSGLIGSGANVLTF
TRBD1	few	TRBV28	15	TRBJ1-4	TGTGCCAGCAGCCGCCGACAGGGGGCTAACGAAAAACTGTTTTTT	CASSRRQGANEKLFF
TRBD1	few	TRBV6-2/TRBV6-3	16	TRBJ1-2	TGTGCCAGCAGTACGCGGGACAGGATATTGTACTATGGCTACACCTTC	CASSTRDRILYYGYTF
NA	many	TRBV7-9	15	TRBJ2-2	TGTGCCAGCAACGGTCCTAGCGACAACACCGGGGAGCTGTTTTTT	CASNGPSDNTGELFF
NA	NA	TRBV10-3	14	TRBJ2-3	TGTGCCATCAGCGGCTCGCGGGCCACAGATACGCAGTATTTT	CAISGSRATDTQYF
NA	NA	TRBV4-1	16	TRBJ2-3	TGCGCCAGCAGCCAAGGACCCCAAGGAAGCACAGATACGCAGTATTTT	CASSQGPQGSTDTQYF
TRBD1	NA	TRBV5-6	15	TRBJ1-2	TGTGCCAGCAGATATACGGGACAGGGGGAATATGGCTACACCTTC	CASRYTGQGEYGYTF
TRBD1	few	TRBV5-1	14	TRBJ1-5	TGCGCCAGCAGCCCCGGGACAGGGGATAAGCCCCAGCATTTT	CASSPGTGDKPQHF
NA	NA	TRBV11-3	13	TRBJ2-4	TGTGCCAGCAGCTCCCCCCAGATAAACATTCAGTACTTC	CASSSPQINIQYF
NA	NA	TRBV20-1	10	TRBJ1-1	TGCAGTGCTAGAGACAGAGAAGCTTTCTTT	CSARDREAFF
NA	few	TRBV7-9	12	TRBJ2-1	TGTGCCAGCAGCTACGACGGAGACGAGCAGTTCTTC	CASSYDGDEQFF
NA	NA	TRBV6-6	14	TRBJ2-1	TGTGCCACCCAAAGTTACAACTCCTACAATGAGCAGTTCTTC	CATQSYNSYNEQFF
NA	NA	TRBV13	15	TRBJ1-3	TGTGCCAGCAGCTCAGGACGGCTCGGGAGAAACACCATATATTTT	CASSSGRLGRNTIYF
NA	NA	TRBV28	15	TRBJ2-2	TGTGCCAGCAGTTTAGTGGGACTGAATACCGGGGAGCTGTTTTTT	CASSLVGLNTGELFF
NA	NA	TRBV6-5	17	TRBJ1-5	TGTGCCAGCAGTTACTCGATTTTGGGTATTACGGATCAGCCCCAGCATTTT	CASSYSILGITDQPQHF
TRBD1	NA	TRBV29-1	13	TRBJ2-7	TGCAGCGTTGACGCCGGGACAGAGAACGAGCAGTACTTC	CSVDAGTENEQYF
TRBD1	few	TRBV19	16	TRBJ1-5	TGTGCCAGTAGGATGGACAGGGGATACCTTCAGCAGCCCCAGCATTTT	CASRMDRGYLQQPQHF
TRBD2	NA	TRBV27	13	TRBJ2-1	TGTGCCAGCAGCCGGGGGGAAACGGGTGAGCAGTTCTTC	CASSRGETGEQFF
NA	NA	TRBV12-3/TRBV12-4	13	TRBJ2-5	TGTGCCAGCACCGAAGGGGGGCGAGAGACCCAGTACTTC	CASTEGGRETQYF
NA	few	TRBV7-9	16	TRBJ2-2	TGTGCCAGCAGCTTCCCGGGGGGCTTGGCATACGGGGAGCTGTTTTTT	CASSFPGGLAYGELFF
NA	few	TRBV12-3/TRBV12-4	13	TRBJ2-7	TGTGCCAGCAGTTTATCGGGCTTCTACGAGCAGTACTTC	CASSLSGFYEQYF
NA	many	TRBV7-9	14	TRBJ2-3	TGTGCCAGCAGTCCACGGACTATCCCAGATACGCAGTATTTT	CASSPRTIPDTQYF
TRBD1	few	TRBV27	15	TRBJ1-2	TGTGCCAGCAGTTTATACGGGACAGGGTCAGATGGCTACACCTTC	CASSLYGTGSDGYTF
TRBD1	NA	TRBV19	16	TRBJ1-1	TGTGCCAGTAGTATAGCGACAGGGGGCGCGGGCACTGAAGCTTTCTTT	CASSIATGGAGTEAFF
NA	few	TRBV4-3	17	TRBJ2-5	TGCGCCAGCAGCCCATCGTCTGGGGGAGGTCCCCAAGAGACCCAGTACTTC	CASSPSSGGGPQETQYF
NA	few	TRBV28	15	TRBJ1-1	TGTGCCAGCAGTCAGCGGGCGGGGGGGCACACTGAAGCTTTCTTT	CASSQRAGGHTEAFF
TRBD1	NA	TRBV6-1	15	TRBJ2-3	TGTGCCAGCAGTGATAAGACAGGGAGAACAGATACGCAGTATTTT	CASSDKTGRTDTQYF
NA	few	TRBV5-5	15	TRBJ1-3	TGTGCCAGCAGCTTGGGTCCCAGTTATGGAAACACCATATATTTT	CASSLGPSYGNTIYF
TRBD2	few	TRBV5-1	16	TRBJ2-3	TGCGCCAGCAGCTTCGGACTAGCGGACCTCACAGATACGCAGTATTTT	CASSFGLADLTDTQYF
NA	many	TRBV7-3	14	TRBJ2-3	TGTGCCAGCAGCTCAGGTGCTAGCACAGATACGCAGTATTTT	CASSSGASTDTQYF
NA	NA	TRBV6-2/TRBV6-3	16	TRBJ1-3	TGTGCCAGCAGCCCTACCGGAGACCTCACTGGAAACACCATATATTTT	CASSPTGDLTGNTIYF
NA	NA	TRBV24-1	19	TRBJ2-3	TGTGCCACCAGTGACCTCCAATCGCGGGGGCCCTCTACCACAGATACGCAGTATTTT	CATSDLQSRGPSTTDTQYF
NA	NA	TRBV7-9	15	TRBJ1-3	TGTGCCAGCAGCTTAGGGACAAGCTCTGGAAACACCATATATTTT	CASSLGTSSGNTIYF
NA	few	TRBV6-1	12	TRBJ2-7	TGTGCCAGCAGTTATTACCCCGACGAGCAGTACTTC	CASSYYPDEQYF
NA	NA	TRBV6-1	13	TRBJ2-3	TGTGCCAGCAGTGAAGGGTGGGGAGATACGCAGTATTTT	CASSEGWGDTQYF
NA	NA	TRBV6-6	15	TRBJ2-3	TGTGCCAGCAGCCTACTACCGTCTAGCACAGATACGCAGTATTTT	CASSLLPSSTDTQYF
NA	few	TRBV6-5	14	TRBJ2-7	TGTGCCAGCTCAACGGGGTTGGGCTCCTACGAGCAGTACTTC	CASSTGLGSYEQYF
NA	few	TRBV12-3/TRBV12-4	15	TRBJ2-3	TGTGCCAGCAGCCCATCTCACGAATTCACAGATACGCAGTATTTT	CASSPSHEFTDTQYF
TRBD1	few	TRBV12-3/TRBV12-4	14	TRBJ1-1	TGTGCCAGCAGTTTCGGGACAGGGAACCTTGAAGCTTTCTTT	CASSFGTGNLEAFF